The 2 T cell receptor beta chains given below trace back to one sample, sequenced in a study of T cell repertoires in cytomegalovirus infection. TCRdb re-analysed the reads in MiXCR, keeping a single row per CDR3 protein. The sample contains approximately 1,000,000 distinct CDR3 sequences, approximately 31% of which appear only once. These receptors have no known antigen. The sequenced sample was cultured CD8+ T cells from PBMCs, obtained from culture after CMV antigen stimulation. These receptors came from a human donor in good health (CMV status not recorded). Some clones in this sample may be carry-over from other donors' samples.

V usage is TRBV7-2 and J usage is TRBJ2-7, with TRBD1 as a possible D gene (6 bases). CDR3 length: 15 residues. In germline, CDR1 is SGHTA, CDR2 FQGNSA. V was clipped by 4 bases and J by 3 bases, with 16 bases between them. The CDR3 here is CASSYVVVRGYEQYV. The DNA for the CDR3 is TGTGCCAGCAGCTACGTGGTTGTCAGGGGCTACGAGCAGTACGTC.

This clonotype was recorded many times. CDR3 residues: CASRPAGAGGRETQYF. The CDR3 nucleotides read TGCGCCAGCAGGCCGGCGGGAGCGGGGGGGCGAGAGACCCAGTACTTC. The chain links TRBV10-2 to TRBJ2-5; TRBD2 aligns across 10 bases. V was clipped by 6 bases and J by 4 bases; unmatched bases: 11. The CDR3 sequence is 16 residues long. Germline V gene lookup returns CDR1 WSHSY and CDR2 SAAADI.